This T cell receptor beta chain was recorded in a study of cytomegalovirus exposure and HLA in healthy donors. For the study at large: The roughly 120 validation repertoires used the same platform as the roughly 670 first-cohort repertoires, a later analysis reported. The study's findings and limits: A later analysis found first-cohort TCR clusters tended to co-occur in the roughly 120 validation repertoires.

Germline values: CDR1 MNHNS, CDR2 SASEGT. The J segment lost 4 bases and the V segment lost 5 bases, leaving 6 bases of the junction unmatched. The CDR3 is 15 amino acids. On this clone: Its antigen is undetermined.

Separate from the 666-subject first cohort was the approximately 120-subject validation cohort, to which the donors belonged. Sequencing used immunoSEQ multiplex PCR; TCRdb keeps in-frame clones, though not all of them. Of 190,000 or so clones in the sample, more than 65% were seen once. The specimen sequenced was PBMCs. The clonotype comes from a woman aged 30 to 39 in good health and CMV-seropositive. This chain links TRBV6-1 with TRBJ2-1; 9 nucleotides line up with TRBD2. The CDR3 region is CASSLAGAGYNEQFF. CDR3 bases: TGTGCCAGCAGTTTAGCGGGAGCGGGATACAATGAGCAGTTCTTC.